These T cell receptor beta chains were read from a single sample in a study of response to subunit inactivated influenza vaccine. TCRdb re-derived calls from the RT-PCR reads in MiXCR, one entry per CDR3 protein. This table holds hundreds of thousands of distinct CDR3 sequences, around 11% found once. These data were likewise used in another study, on T cells expressing NK-cell markers.

The specimen was PBMCs from blood, collected on the day of vaccination. All receptors derive from a man aged 45 to 65 who received an inactivated influenza vaccine. Both conserved end residues are part of each CDR3. The order of the fields is V gene, D gene, J gene, clone size, CDR3 DNA, CDR3 protein. The D gene is left open where the match is weak. Clone size is given for some rows only: seen once, a few or many times, or a class if the clone is expanded.

TRBV10-3,TRBD1,TRBJ1-1,many,TGTGCCATCAGTGGACAGGGTAACACTGAAGCTTTCTTT,CAISGQGNTEAFF
TRBV7-8,-,TRBJ2-7,many,TGTGCCAGCAGCTTAGGGCATAGCGAGCAGTACTTC,CASSLGHSEQYF
TRBV10-3,-,TRBJ2-3,many,TGTGCCATCAGTGGAAATCCACCAGGAAGTGCAGATACGCAGTATTTT,CAISGNPPGSADTQYF
TRBV14,TRBD1,TRBJ2-2,-,TGTGCCAGCAGTCAAACGGCCGGGACAGGGAACACCGGGGAGCTGTTTTTT,CASSQTAGTGNTGELFF
TRBV9,-,TRBJ2-3,few,TGTGCCAGCAGCGTAAGCCCCATAGCAGATACGCAGTATTTT,CASSVSPIADTQYF
TRBV6-2/TRBV6-3,-,TRBJ1-2,few,TGTGCCAGCAGTTACTCGAAAGGGCAGACTAACTATGGCTACACCTTC,CASSYSKGQTNYGYTF
TRBV7-2,-,TRBJ1-6,-,TGTGCCAGCAGCCCCGACCCCCAGTATAATTCACCCCTCCACTTT,CASSPDPQYNSPLHF
TRBV28,-,TRBJ2-6,-,TGTGCCAGCAGTACCCCCCAGGGCTCTGGGGCCAACGTCCTGACTTTC,CASSTPQGSGANVLTF
TRBV4-1,-,TRBJ2-7,-,TGCGCCAGCAGCCAACCCCTGGGGGGCTCCTACGAGCAGTACTTC,CASSQPLGGSYEQYF
TRBV7-9,-,TRBJ2-7,few,TGTGCCAGCAGCTACCCCGGGAGCTCCTACGAGCAGTACTTC,CASSYPGSSYEQYF
TRBV11-2,-,TRBJ2-7,-,TGTGCCAGCAGCTTACCCTTCCTCCGGGAGCAGTACTTC,CASSLPFLREQYF
TRBV12-3/TRBV12-4,TRBD1,TRBJ1-2,-,TGTGCCAGCACCAACCTCGGACAGGGAGGGGGCTACACCTTC,CASTNLGQGGGYTF
TRBV6-2/TRBV6-3,TRBD1,TRBJ2-1,many,TGTGCCAGCAGTTACCTTGGACAGGTCCTGAGCTCCTACAATGAGCAGTTCTTC,CASSYLGQVLSSYNEQFF
TRBV7-2,TRBD2,TRBJ2-3,-,TGTGCCAGCAGCCAAATTGGGGGGGGGAGCACAGATACGCAGTATTTT,CASSQIGGGSTDTQYF